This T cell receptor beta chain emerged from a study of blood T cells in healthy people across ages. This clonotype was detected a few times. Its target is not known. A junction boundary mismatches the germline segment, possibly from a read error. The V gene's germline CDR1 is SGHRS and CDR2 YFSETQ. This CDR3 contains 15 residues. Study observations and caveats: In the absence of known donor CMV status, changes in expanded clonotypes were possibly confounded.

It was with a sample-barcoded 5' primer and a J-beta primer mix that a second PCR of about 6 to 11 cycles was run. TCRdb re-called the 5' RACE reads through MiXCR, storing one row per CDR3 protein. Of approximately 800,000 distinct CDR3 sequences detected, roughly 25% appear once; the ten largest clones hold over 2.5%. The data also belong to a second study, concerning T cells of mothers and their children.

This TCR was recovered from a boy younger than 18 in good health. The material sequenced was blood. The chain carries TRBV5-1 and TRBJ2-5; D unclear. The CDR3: CASSLERSLQETQYF. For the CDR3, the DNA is TGTGCCAGCAGCTTGGAACGGTCCCTCCAAGAGACCCAGTACTTC.